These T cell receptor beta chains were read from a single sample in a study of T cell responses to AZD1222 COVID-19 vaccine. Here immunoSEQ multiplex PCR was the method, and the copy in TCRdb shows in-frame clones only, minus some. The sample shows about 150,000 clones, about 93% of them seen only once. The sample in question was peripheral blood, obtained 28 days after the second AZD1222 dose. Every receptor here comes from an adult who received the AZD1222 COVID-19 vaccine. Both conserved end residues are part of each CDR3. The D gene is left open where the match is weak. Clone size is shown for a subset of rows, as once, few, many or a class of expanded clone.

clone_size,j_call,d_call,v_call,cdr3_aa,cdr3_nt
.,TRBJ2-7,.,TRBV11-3,CASRRTLEGTYEQYF,TGTGCCAGCAGGAGAACACTGGAGGGAACCTACGAGCAGTACTTC
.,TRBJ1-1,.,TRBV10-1,CASSEVCGGFRTEAFF,TGCGCCAGCAGTGAAGTCTGTGGGGGATTTCGCACTGAAGCTTTCTTT
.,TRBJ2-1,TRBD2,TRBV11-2,CASTAGLAGYNEQFF,TGTGCCAGCACCGCGGGACTAGCGGGTTACAATGAGCAGTTCTTC
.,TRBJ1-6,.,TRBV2,CASSERGREYSPLHF,TGTGCCAGCAGTGAAAGGGGACGGGAGTATTCACCCCTCCACTTT
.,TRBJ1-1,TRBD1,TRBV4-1,CASSQGDRGDTEAFF,TGCGCCAGCAGCCAGGGGGACAGGGGTGACACTGAAGCTTTCTTT
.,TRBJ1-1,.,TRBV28,CASSFPLLVPAFF,TGTGCCAGCAGTTTTCCCCTTCTAGTCCCAGCTTTCTTT
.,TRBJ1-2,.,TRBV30,CASPPGGGDYGYTF,TGTGCCTCCCCCCCCGGCGGGGGCGACTATGGCTACACCTTC
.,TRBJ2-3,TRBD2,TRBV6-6,CASRSVAGGPTDTQYF,TGTGCCAGCAGGTCTGTAGCGGGGGGACCCACAGATACGCAGTATTTT
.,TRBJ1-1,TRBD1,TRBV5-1,CASSLRQGATEAFF,TGCGCCAGCAGCTTAAGGCAGGGGGCCACTGAAGCTTTCTTT
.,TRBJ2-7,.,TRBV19,CASSIDAGSYEQYF,TGTGCCAGTAGTATAGACGCTGGGTCCTACGAGCAGTACTTC
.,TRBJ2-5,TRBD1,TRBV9,CASSMGQGETQYF,TGTGCCAGCAGCATGGGACAGGGTGAGACCCAGTACTTC
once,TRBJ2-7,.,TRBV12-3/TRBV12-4,CASSLGSAYEQYF,TGTGCCAGCAGTCTCGGGAGTGCCTACGAGCAGTACTTC
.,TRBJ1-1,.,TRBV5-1,CASSFAGMGAEAFF,TGCGCCAGCAGCTTCGCAGGTATGGGGGCTGAAGCTTTCTTT
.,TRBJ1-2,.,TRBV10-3,CAISVGLGLHGYTF,TGTGCCATCAGTGTTGGATTGGGCCTACATGGCTACACCTTC
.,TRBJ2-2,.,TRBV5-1,CASSLGGSDTGELFF,TGCGCCAGCAGCTTGGGGGGCTCGGACACCGGGGAGCTGTTTTTT
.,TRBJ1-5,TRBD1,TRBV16,CASSQSSYRGQGNQPQHF,TGTGCCAGCAGCCAATCTTCGTATCGGGGACAGGGTAATCAGCCCCAGCATTTT
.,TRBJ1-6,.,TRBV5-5,CASSLGARYGDNSPLHF,TGTGCCAGCAGCCTGGGAGCCCGATACGGAGATAATTCACCCCTCCACTTT
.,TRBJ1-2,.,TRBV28,CASCPGAANYGYTF,TGTGCCAGCTGCCCAGGGGCAGCTAACTATGGCTACACCTTC
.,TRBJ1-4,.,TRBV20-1,CSAGVDEKLFF,TGCAGTGCGGGAGTGGACGAAAAACTGTTTTTT
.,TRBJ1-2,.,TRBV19,CASSPTGSDYGYTF,TGTGCCAGTAGTCCAACAGGGTCGGACTATGGCTACACCTTC
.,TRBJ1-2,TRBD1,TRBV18,CASSQDRDYGYTF,TGTGCCAGCTCCCAGGACAGGGATTATGGCTACACCTTC
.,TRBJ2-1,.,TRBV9,CASSVGGSFYNEQFF,TGTGCCAGCAGCGTAGGGGGGAGTTTTTACAATGAGCAGTTCTTC
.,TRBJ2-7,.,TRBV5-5,CASSLAIQGAYEQYF,TGTGCCAGCAGCTTGGCCATACAGGGTGCCTACGAGCAGTACTTC
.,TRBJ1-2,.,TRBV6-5,CAGALGHFRGYTF,TGTGCCGGAGCATTGGGACATTTTAGGGGCTACACCTTC
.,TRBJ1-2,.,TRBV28,CASSSPSAVNYGYTF,TGTGCCAGCAGCTCCCCCAGCGCCGTAAACTATGGCTACACCTTC
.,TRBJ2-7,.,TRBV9,CASSPDRAPDYEQYF,TGTGCCAGCAGCCCGGACCGCGCTCCTGACTACGAGCAGTACTTC
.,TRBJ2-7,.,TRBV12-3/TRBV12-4,CASSLEGWDQQYF,TGTGCCAGCAGTTTAGAGGGGTGGGACCAGCAGTACTTC
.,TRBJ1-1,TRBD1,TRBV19,CASQTGTNTEAFF,TGTGCCAGCCAGACAGGGACGAACACTGAAGCTTTCTTT
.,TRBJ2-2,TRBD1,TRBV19,CASSRRGQVTGELFF,TGTGCCAGTAGTCGCCGGGGACAGGTGACCGGGGAGCTGTTTTTT
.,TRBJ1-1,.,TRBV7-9,CASSLEAWADTEAFF,TGTGCCAGCAGCTTGGAGGCGTGGGCGGACACTGAAGCTTTCTTT
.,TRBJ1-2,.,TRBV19,CASSIDRRGHGYTF,TGTGCCAGTAGTATAGATAGACGGGGCCATGGCTACACCTTC
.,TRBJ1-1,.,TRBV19,CASSIVQGYSEAFF,TGTGCCAGTAGTATCGTACAGGGATACTCTGAAGCTTTCTTT
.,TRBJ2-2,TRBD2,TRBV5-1,CASSPGRESYYTGELFF,TGCGCCAGCAGCCCAGGGAGGGAAAGTTACTATACCGGGGAGCTGTTTTTT
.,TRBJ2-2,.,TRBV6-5,CASSYGYGGELFF,TGTGCCAGCAGTTACGGGTACGGCGGGGAGCTGTTTTTT
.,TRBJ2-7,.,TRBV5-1,CASSLEDGSYEQYF,TGCGCCAGCAGCTTGGAGGACGGTTCCTACGAGCAGTACTTC
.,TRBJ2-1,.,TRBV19,CASSRPSQGPDEQFF,TGTGCCAGTAGTCGCCCCTCTCAGGGTCCAGATGAGCAGTTCTTC
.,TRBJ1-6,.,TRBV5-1,CASSAQGLVGSPLHF,TGCGCCAGCAGCGCACAGGGTTTAGTGGGTTCACCCCTCCACTTT
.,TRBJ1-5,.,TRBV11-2,CASSLDLSAQPQHF,TGTGCCAGCAGCTTAGATCTTTCGGCCCAGCCCCAGCATTTT
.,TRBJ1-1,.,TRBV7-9,CASSRGSEAFF,TGTGCCAGCAGCCGGGGGTCTGAAGCTTTCTTT
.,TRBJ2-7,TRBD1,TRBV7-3,CASSPGDSAYEQYF,TGTGCCAGCAGCCCCGGGGACAGCGCTTACGAGCAGTACTTC
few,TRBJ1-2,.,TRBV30,CACPRAANYGYTF,TGTGCCTGCCCCCGTGCCGCTAACTATGGCTACACCTTC
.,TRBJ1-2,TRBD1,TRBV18,CASSPGTDRNYGYTF,TGTGCCAGCTCCCCCGGGACAGACCGCAACTATGGCTACACCTTC
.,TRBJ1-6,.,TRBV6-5,CASSYRSATDSPLHF,TGTGCCAGCAGTTACCGGTCAGCCACCGATTCACCCCTCCACTTT
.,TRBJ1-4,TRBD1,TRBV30,CAWSTPGTGDEKLFF,TGTGCCTGGAGTACCCCCGGGACAGGGGATGAAAAACTGTTTTTT
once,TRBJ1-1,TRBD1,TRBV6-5,CASRPGQDHTEAFF,TGTGCCAGCAGACCGGGACAGGATCACACTGAAGCTTTCTTT
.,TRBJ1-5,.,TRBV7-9,CATDSLNQPQHF,TGTGCTACTGACAGCCTTAATCAGCCCCAGCATTTT
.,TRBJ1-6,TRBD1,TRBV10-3,CAISESTGQGDNSPLHF,TGTGCCATCAGTGAGTCGACGGGACAGGGCGATAATTCACCCCTCCACTTT
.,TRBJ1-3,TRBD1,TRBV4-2,CASSVQGAGNTIYF,TGTGCCAGCAGCGTACAGGGGGCTGGAAACACCATATATTTT
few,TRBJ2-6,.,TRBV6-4,CASSVEGTGANVLTF,TGTGCCAGCAGTGTGGAAGGGACTGGGGCCAACGTCCTGACTTTC
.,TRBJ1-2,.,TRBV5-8,CASSLRGVDYGYTF,TGTGCCAGCAGCTTGAGGGGGGTTGACTATGGCTACACCTTC
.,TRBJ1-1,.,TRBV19,CASSNIYTEAFF,TGTGCCAGTAGTAATATATACACTGAAGCTTTCTTT
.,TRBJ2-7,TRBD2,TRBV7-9,CASSLSGGTSYEQYF,TGTGCCAGCAGCTTAAGCGGGGGGACGTCCTACGAGCAGTACTTC
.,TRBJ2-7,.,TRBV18,CASSPNGYEQYF,TGTGCCAGCTCCCCGAATGGCTACGAGCAGTACTTC
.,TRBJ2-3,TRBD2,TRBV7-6,CASSLEASGGTDTQYF,TGTGCCAGCAGCTTAGAGGCTAGCGGGGGAACAGATACGCAGTATTTT